This record looks at one TCR beta chain sequence and its context. The table lists this clonotype with many counts. The target of this receptor is not known. Within one base of it there is no much larger clone, and no base qualities were kept. Per the germline V gene, SGHRS is the CDR1 and YFSETQ is the CDR2. Trimming takes 3 bases off V and 4 bases off J; junction bases not matched to a gene: 2. There are 15 amino acids in the CDR3, from cysteine to phenylalanine inclusive. This entry keeps only the CDR3 DNA: 45 bases, framed from base 1. Receptors were amplified or captured by 5' RACE. The data were produced on an Illumina HiSeq 2500. A second PCR of roughly 7 to 12 cycles was run with a J-beta primer mix and a sample-barcoded 5' primer. Each TCR beta cDNA molecule received a unique molecular identifier from a template-switch 5' adaptor carrying 12 random nucleotides. Each sample yielded at least 2.5 million CDR3-containing paired-end reads. First-strand cDNA was synthesized from all RNA with the Mint cDNA synthesis kit, primed by a TRBC-specific oligonucleotide. After uracil-DNA glycosylase treatment, a first 18-cycle PCR used universal primers M1SS and BC2_uni_R on all cDNA. From the authors' description of their analysis: For normalization, 1 million high-quality reads, each with a distinct molecular identifier, were randomly selected from each sample. Instead of being binned into consensus sequences, reads with shared molecular identifiers were discarded. CDR3 identification, clonotype clustering and error correction used MiTCR with a Q25 quality threshold and the strictest error-elimination algorithm. A nonparametric unseen species model with Euler transformation was used to estimate lower-bound total TCR beta diversity. Through fastp at Q25 and MiXCR, TCRdb rebuilt clones from the public reads, retaining in-frame beta chains. For every CDR3 protein sequence, its rows merge into one entry that carries the most common genes and DNA. The V and J calls were determined by TCRdb, not by the authors. The sample records roughly 640,000 distinct CDR3 sequences, roughly 31% of which are singletons. The ten biggest clones cover 15% to 19% of the sample.

The sample is drawn from a study of blood T cells in healthy people across ages (dated by TCRdb to the mid-2010s). Background on the whole study: In model experiments, roughly one uniquely barcoded TCR beta cDNA molecule per two T cells was captured by template switching. To track age-related changes in TCR beta repertoire diversity, the study relied on deep sequencing normalized with unique cDNA molecular identifiers. Donors were grouped into four age groups: young (average about 15 years), middle-aged (less than 40), aged (around 60) and long-lived (about 90). To avoid experimental bias, donors of different ages were distributed randomly across sequencing lanes. Using the same blood draw, the study looked at two additional independent replicas of 1 million unique cDNA reads for two donors, one aged 18 to 29 and the other aged 80 or older.

Donors were about 36 systemically healthy Caucasian individuals from Russia aged roughly 6 to 100 years. Each donor gave approximately 10 milliliters of peripheral blood, collected into EDTA-treated Vacutainer tubes. PBMCs were isolated by Ficoll-Paque density-gradient centrifugation, with at least 7 million obtained per sample. Total RNA was extracted from PBMCs with Trizol reagent, with at least 5 micrograms obtained per sample. For every donor, flow cytometry on a PBMC aliquot measured the percentage of naive CD45RAhigh/CD27high T cells. What the work shows at the level of the full study, not this receptor alone: Donor CMV infection status was unknown, potentially confounding age-related changes in expanded clonotypes. Compared with the aged group, the long-lived group had more naive CD4+ T cells, fewer expanded clones and increased TCR diversity, a pattern suggesting age selection. As age increased, observed TCR beta diversity per million T cells dropped in a roughly linear way, and a significant reduction was already evident by age about 40. Bulk unsorted PBMC profiling prevented conclusive comparison of naive and antigen-experienced compartments. The percentage of naive T cells measured by flow cytometry correlated strongly with observed TCR beta diversity. Estimates of total diversity from one million sequenced T cells were regarded as lower bounds and underestimates.

This receptor was identified in a woman over 75 in good health. The specimen sequenced was blood. The rearrangement joined TRBV5-1 to TRBJ2-3; 13 central nucleotides agree with TRBD2. The DNA sequence is TGCGCCAGCAGCTCACTAGCGGGGGGGGCAGATACGCAGTATTTT. Its protein reads: CASSSLAGGADTQYF.